Listed below are T cell receptor beta chains from one sample, sequenced in a study of T cells in Graves' hyperthyroidism and ophthalmopathy. In TCRdb, the multiplex PCR reads were re-called with MiXCR into one record per CDR3 protein. The sample yields hundreds of thousands of distinct CDR3 sequences, around a third seen once. Sequenced sample: blood. The source is a middle-aged woman with Graves' hyperthyroidism. Each CDR3 is given with its conserved first and last residue. A D gene is named only where the DNA matches it firmly. The listing skips clone size in some rows; elsewhere it reads once, few, many or a size class.

once	TRBV7-2	TRBJ2-7	.	TGTGCCAGCAGACACCTTGAGCAGTACTTC	CASRHLEQYF
few	TRBV4-3	TRBJ2-6	TRBD1	TGCGCCAGCAGCCAAGGGATCCGGGACAGGGCGATCGGGGCCAACGTCCTGACTTTC	CASSQGIRDRAIGANVLTF
.	TRBV7-7	TRBJ2-5	.	TGTGCTAGCAGCCCCCGACAGCGGGAGACCCAGTACTTC	CASSPRQRETQYF
.	TRBV9	TRBJ1-5	.	TGTGCCAGCAGCGGGGACACAGGGTATAATCAGCCCCAGCATTTT	CASSGDTGYNQPQHF
many	TRBV14	TRBJ1-6	TRBD1	TGTGCCAGCAGCATCATCTCAGGGGGAACGTCACCCCTCCACTTT	CASSIISGGTSPLHF
.	TRBV5-6	TRBJ1-1	.	TGTGCCAGCAAGGTTGGTAGGGCAGCCCCTGAAGCTTTCTTT	CASKVGRAAPEAFF
many	TRBV19	TRBJ2-5	.	TGTGCCAGTAGGCCAGAGGGAGGAGAGACCCAGTACTTC	CASRPEGGETQYF
many	TRBV2	TRBJ1-5	.	TGTGCCAGCAGTGATTCCCTGAAACAGCCCCAGCATTTT	CASSDSLKQPQHF
many	TRBV7-8	TRBJ1-5	.	TGTGCCAGCAGCTCAGAGGGAGGGGGCAATCAGCCCCAGCATTTT	CASSSEGGGNQPQHF
.	TRBV15	TRBJ2-6	.	TGTGCCACCAGCAGAGATGGGGCCAACGTCCTGACTTTC	CATSRDGANVLTF
.	TRBV7-2	TRBJ1-1	TRBD1	TGTGCCAGCAGTACGGGGACAGGGGGCAGGAGCACTGAAGCTTTCTTT	CASSTGTGGRSTEAFF
once	TRBV2	TRBJ1-5	.	TGTGCCAGCAGGACTAGCGGGGGGGATCAGCCCCAGCATTTT	CASRTSGGDQPQHF
many	TRBV7-2	TRBJ1-4	TRBD1	TGTGCCAGCAGCCAACCGACAGGGTTAGGGGAAAAACTGTTTTTT	CASSQPTGLGEKLFF
.	TRBV7-2	TRBJ1-2	.	TGTGCCAGCAGCTCAGGGGCGGGGGCCGTTAACTATGGCTACACCTTC	CASSSGAGAVNYGYTF
.	TRBV12-3/TRBV12-4	TRBJ1-1	.	TGTGCCAGCAGTGACTCGGCAGGGGCCCACTCTGAAGCTTTCTTT	CASSDSAGAHSEAFF
.	TRBV6-4	TRBJ1-5	.	TGTGCCAGCAGCCCCCGCGACGGCCATCAGCCCCAGCATTTT	CASSPRDGHQPQHF
.	TRBV10-1	TRBJ1-4	.	TGCGCCAGCAGTACAACACTGCTGGTAAATGAAAAACTGTTTTTT	CASSTTLLVNEKLFF
.	TRBV6-5	TRBJ2-7	.	TGTGCCAGCAGTTACCCCTCCTGGACACAAGGCTACGAGCAGTACTTC	CASSYPSWTQGYEQYF
many	TRBV6-5	TRBJ1-1	.	TGTGCCAGCAGGACCGTGAGGAGCCCTGAAGCTTTCTTT	CASRTVRSPEAFF
.	TRBV14	TRBJ1-5	.	TGTGCCAGCAGCCAAGACGGGGGGACGCCCCAGCATTTT	CASSQDGGTPQHF
.	TRBV28	TRBJ1-2	.	TGTGCCAGCAGGTCGGGGGGGCGAAACTATGGCTACACCTTC	CASRSGGRNYGYTF
.	TRBV6-1	TRBJ1-5	.	TGTGCCAGCAACCACTACCATTCGGGCAGGAATCAGCCCCAGCATTTT	CASNHYHSGRNQPQHF
once	TRBV10-3	TRBJ2-5	.	TGTGCCATCAGAAAGGGACACTGGTCGACACAAGAGACCCAGTACTTC	CAIRKGHWSTQETQYF
few	TRBV13	TRBJ2-7	TRBD2	TGTGCCAGCAGCTTAGGCCTGGGACTACTTTACGAGCAGTACTTC	CASSLGLGLLYEQYF
many	TRBV10-2	TRBJ2-7	.	TGCGCCAGCAATAGCGGCTACTACGAGCAGTACTTC	CASNSGYYEQYF
.	TRBV10-2	TRBJ1-2	.	TGCGCCAGCGTTGTGGAAATCACCTATGGCTACACCTTC	CASVVEITYGYTF
.	TRBV30	TRBJ1-1	.	TGTGCCTGGAGTGTACTCGCTGAAGCTTTCTTT	CAWSVLAEAFF
many	TRBV29-1	TRBJ2-7	.	TGCAGCGTTGGCGGGCAGACTAATGAGCAGTACTTC	CSVGGQTNEQYF
.	TRBV29-1	TRBJ2-5	TRBD1	TGCAGCGTTGAAGCGGGACAGGGTTTTGTGCCCCAAGAGACCCAGTACTTC	CSVEAGQGFVPQETQYF
.	TRBV6-5	TRBJ1-4	TRBD1	TGTGCCAGCAGTTACCAGGGGACAGGAGATGAAAAACTGTTTTTT	CASSYQGTGDEKLFF
.	TRBV12-3/TRBV12-4	TRBJ2-5	.	TGTGCCAGCAGTGGAGATAATGCGAGGGAGACCCAGTACTTC	CASSGDNARETQYF
.	TRBV6-1	TRBJ2-7	.	TGTGCCAGCAGTGGCCGCCCGGGCCACGAGCAGTACTTC	CASSGRPGHEQYF
.	TRBV19	TRBJ2-7	.	TGTGCCAGTAGTGCCGGGACACCCTACGAGCAGTACTTC	CASSAGTPYEQYF
.	TRBV11-3	TRBJ2-7	TRBD2	TGTGCCAGCAGCTTAGAGTATAACAGCGGGGCCTACCTCTACGAGCAGTACTTC	CASSLEYNSGAYLYEQYF
many	TRBV24-1	TRBJ2-5	.	TGTGCCACCAGTGATCTTATAGGGGGAGAGACCCAGTACTTC	CATSDLIGGETQYF
.	TRBV6-4	TRBJ1-5	.	TGTGCCTGGAGTTCCCCCACAGAGCGCAATCAGCCCCAGCATTTT	CAWSSPTERNQPQHF
many	TRBV7-9	TRBJ2-2	.	TGTGCCAGCAGTCTAGCGTCGTCCGGGGCAGCCGGGGAGCTGTTTTTT	CASSLASSGAAGELFF
many	TRBV5-6	TRBJ1-2	TRBD1	TGTGCCAGCAGCTTCGGACAGGGGGTAAATGGCTACACCTTC	CASSFGQGVNGYTF
.	TRBV5-4	TRBJ2-7	.	TGTGCCAGCAGCCAAGCCCCCTTCCGGAGGGAAAACGAGCAGTACTTC	CASSQAPFRRENEQYF
few	TRBV11-1	TRBJ1-4	TRBD1	TGTGCCAGCAGCCACAGGACAGGGCGGGAAAAACTGTTTTTT	CASSHRTGREKLFF
.	TRBV7-9	TRBJ2-5	.	TGTGCCAGCAGCTTAGAGGACTGGCAGCAGTACTTC	CASSLEDWQQYF
many	TRBV10-3	TRBJ1-5	TRBD1	TGTGCCATCAGTGAGTCGACTCCAGGGGGCGGGGGTCAGCCCCAGCATTTT	CAISESTPGGGGQPQHF
many	TRBV12-3/TRBV12-4	TRBJ1-1	.	TGTGCCAGCAGTTGGGGCGGTGAAGCTTTCTTT	CASSWGGEAFF
many	TRBV20-1	TRBJ2-5	.	TGCAGTGCTAAAAGGGGATTGGAGACCCAGTACTTC	CSAKRGLETQYF
.	TRBV5-1	TRBJ1-2	.	TGCGCCAGCAGCTTTTCGGAGGGCTATGGCTACACCTTC	CASSFSEGYGYTF
.	TRBV24-1	TRBJ1-1	.	TGTGCCAGCAGTTTGTTGGGGGCACCCACTGAAGCTTTCTTT	CASSLLGAPTEAFF
.	TRBV7-2	TRBJ2-2	.	TGTGCCAGCAGCTTAGTAACTAAGGGTTGGACCGGGGAGCTGTTTTTT	CASSLVTKGWTGELFF
.	TRBV6-5	TRBJ1-1	.	TGTGCCAGCAGTGCCCCCACCGACAGGTCACCCACTGAAGCTTTCTTT	CASSAPTDRSPTEAFF
many	TRBV11-2	TRBJ2-5	.	TGTGCCAGCAGCCTCGGCCGGCTAGCGGAGACCCAGTACTTC	CASSLGRLAETQYF
many	TRBV5-1	TRBJ1-5	.	TGCGCCAGCAGCTGGGGTGATAGCAATCAGCCCCAGCATTTT	CASSWGDSNQPQHF
few	TRBV4-3	TRBJ2-7	TRBD2	TGCGCCAGCAGCCCTTCAGGGAGCGGGAGGGCCTCCGAGCAGTACTTC	CASSPSGSGRASEQYF
.	TRBV6-1	TRBJ2-2	.	TGTGCCAGCAGACCACTCCGGGGCACCGGGGAGCTGTTTTTT	CASRPLRGTGELFF
.	TRBV4-3	TRBJ1-1	TRBD1	TGCGCCAGCAGCCGGAATGGACAGGGGGGAACTGAAGCTTTCTTT	CASSRNGQGGTEAFF
many	TRBV11-3	TRBJ2-5	.	TGTGCCAGCAGCCTCCCGGCAGAGACCCAGTACTTC	CASSLPAETQYF
.	TRBV9	TRBJ1-2	TRBD1	TGTGCCAGCAGCGTATCGACAGGGCGCGGAAACACCTTC	CASSVSTGRGNTF
.	TRBV29-1	TRBJ1-1	.	TGCAGCGGGATGGCCAGGGAGAACACTGAAGCTTTCTTT	CSGMARENTEAFF
.	TRBV7-8	TRBJ2-2	.	TGTGCCAGCAGCTTAATTAGCACCGGGGAGCTGTTTTTT	CASSLISTGELFF
.	TRBV20-1	TRBJ2-7	TRBD1	TGCAGTGCTGAAACAGGGGTTGGGGGCTACGAGCAGTACTTC	CSAETGVGGYEQYF
.	TRBV7-9	TRBJ2-2	.	TGTGCCAGCAGCCATGAAGACACCGGGGAGCTGTTTTTT	CASSHEDTGELFF
.	TRBV20-1	TRBJ1-2	.	TGCAGTGCTAGATCCGAGACAGCGGTTAACTATGGCTACACCTTC	CSARSETAVNYGYTF